These 30 T cell receptor beta chains came from one sample sequenced in a study of shared clonotypes between healthy human individuals. Data came from immunoSEQ multiplex PCR; TCRdb stores just in-frame clones and leaves some out. The table lists fewer than 1 million clones, just over 95% of them singletons, with about 0.25% in the top ten. Naive CD8 cells comprised CD45RO-negative, CCR7-positively selected cells, excluding terminally differentiated effector memory CD45RA+ cells. The material sequenced was naive CD8+ T cells sorted from blood. The receptors originated from a man between 25 and 39 years old in good health.

The J gene is TRBJ2-3, the V gene TRBV7-2, with unresolved D. V shed 2 bases and J shed 1 base, with 4 bases lying between them. Germline CDR1 and CDR2: SGHTA and FQGNSA. The CDR3 is 13 residues long. CDR3 sequence (DNA): TGTGCCAGCAGCTTATATCGCACAGATACGCAGTATTTT. It encodes CASSLYRTDTQYF.

This rearrangement joins TRBV7-9 to TRBJ1-1, with 10 bases that match TRBD1. This CDR3 contains 16 residues. V gave up 4 bases and J gave up 1 base; unmatched junction bases: 6. Looked up from germline, CDR1 is SEHNR and CDR2 is FQNEAQ (reference sequence). The CDR3 loop reads CASSSTGGEANTEAFF. CDR3 in DNA: TGTGCCAGCAGCTCGACAGGGGGCGAAGCGAACACTGAAGCTTTCTTT.

This clone has just one count. This chain uses TRBV11-2 with TRBJ1-5, with 7 bases lining up with TRBD1. V dropped 4 bases and J dropped 5; count of bases not matched to a gene: 11. Germline CDR1 and CDR2: SGHAT and FQNNGV. CDR3 length: 16 amino acids. The CDR3 DNA is TGTGCCAGCAGCTCAGGGGGTAGAGTGGGCGATCAGCCCCAGCATTTT. This gives the protein CASSSGGRVGDQPQHF.

This clone was seen a single time. V gene TRBV11-2 combines with J gene TRBJ2-7; possible D gene TRBD2, 5 bases. V was trimmed by 0 bases and J by 2 bases, leaving 11 bases between them. This CDR3 region has 15 residues. From germline, CDR1 is SGHAT and CDR2 FQNNGV. The chain's CDR3 is CASSLDRGPAYEQYF. CDR3 nucleotide sequence: TGTGCCAGCAGCTTAGATAGAGGGCCCGCCTACGAGCAGTACTTC.

The V gene is TRBV9, the J gene TRBJ2-5; 10 bases agree with TRBD1. With 2 bases clipped from V and 5 bases from J, the junction kept 9 bases outside the gene matches. The CDR3 sequence is 16 residues long. Germline V gene sequence: CDR1 SGDLS, CDR2 YYNGEE. The CDR3 loop reads CASSVRQGASGETQYF. The CDR3 region has the DNA TGTGCCAGCAGCGTCCGACAGGGGGCGTCCGGGGAGACCCAGTACTTC.

This chain connects TRBV5-4 to TRBJ2-7; a possible D gene is TRBD2 (5 bases). This CDR3 spans 14 amino acids. V gave up 0 bases and J gave up 5 bases, with 12 bases separating them. In germline, CDR1 is SGHNT, CDR2 YYREEE (reference sequence). The DNA of the CDR3 is TGTGCCAGCAGCTTGGGGGCGGGTATGAACGAGCAGTACTTC. Translated: CASSLGAGMNEQYF.

This chain uses TRBV6-5 with TRBJ2-1; maybe TRBD2 (5 bases). Trimming took 2 bases from V and 0 from J, leaving 11 bases between them. The length of the CDR3 is 16 residues. In germline, CDR1 is MNHEY, CDR2 SVGAGI. The CDR3 spells CASSYRLGSSYNEQFF. Here the CDR3 DNA reads TGTGCCAGCAGTTACCGTTTAGGGAGCTCCTACAATGAGCAGTTCTTC.

The rearrangement uses TRBV6-1 and TRBJ2-7; a possible D gene is TRBD2 (5 bases). Trimming cost V 6 bases and J 5 bases, with 23 bases left between them. Germline CDR1 is MNHNS and CDR2 is SASEGT. This CDR3 spans 16 amino acids. The CDR3 protein is CASREIGMGVSDEQYF. The CDR3 DNA follows: TGTGCCAGCAGGGAAATCGGGATGGGCGTTTCTGACGAGCAGTACTTC.

In DNA form, the CDR3 reads TGCAGCGTTGAAAGGGCAGGGTCGGGAAACACCATATATTTT. This translates into CSVERAGSGNTIYF. The chain is built from TRBV29-1 and TRBJ1-3, with D possibly matching TRBD1 (5 bases). V gave up 2 bases and J gave up 4 bases, with 12 bases separating them. CDR1 and CDR2 from the germline V gene are SQVTM and ANQGSEA. This CDR3 is 14 amino acids long.

CDR3 in DNA: TGCGCCAGCAGCCAAAGACAGCTAAACACTGAAGCTTTCTTT. Residues: CASSQRQLNTEAFF. The genes are TRBV4-1 and TRBJ1-1; possible D gene TRBD1, 5 bases. The V end was cut by 2 bases, the J end by 2 bases, with 9 bases between. This CDR3 comprises 14 residues. From germline, CDR1 is MGHRA and CDR2 YSYEKL.

The chain is built from TRBV2 and TRBJ1-5; D not certain. Germline V lookup: CDR1 SNHLY, CDR2 FYNNEI. CDR3 length: 15 amino acids. V lost 6 bases to trimming and J lost 0 bases, with 12 bases between them. The chain's CDR3 is CASRDAGDSNQPQHF. The DNA for the CDR3 is TGTGCCAGCAGGGACGCCGGCGATAGCAATCAGCCCCAGCATTTT.

DNA of the CDR3: TGTGCCAGCAGTGCGAACAGGTTGCAGCCCCAGCATTTT. Translating gives CASSANRLQPQHF. The rearrangement uses TRBV28 and TRBJ1-5, with a possible D match to TRBD1 (5 bases). Trimming took off 5 bases at V and 7 bases at J, with 12 bases between the two ends. Germline CDR1 and CDR2: MDHEN and SYDVKM. This CDR3 region has 13 residues. The full variable domain, rest sourced from reference TRBV28 and TRBJ1-5, is DVKVTQSSRYLVKRTGEKVFLECVQDMDHENMFWYRQDPGLGLRLIYFSYDVKMKEKGDIPEGYSVSREKKERFSLILESASTNQTSMYLCASSANRLQPQHFGDGTRLSIL.

V and J are TRBV4-3 and TRBJ1-2; TRBD1 matches 10 bases. The J segment lost 4 bases and the V segment lost 4 bases, leaving 6 bases of the junction unmatched. This CDR3 comprises 15 residues. Germline values: CDR1 LGHNA, CDR2 YSLEER. CDR3 residues: CASSPGQGRVYGYTF. The CDR3 DNA follows: TGCGCCAGCAGCCCGGGACAGGGGAGAGTCTATGGCTACACCTTC.

About this clone: Germline is not matched at one junction end, which may reflect a read error. The CDR3 region has the DNA TGTGCCACCAGCGGAGACAGCGGCACAGATACGCAGTATTTT. This translates into CATSGDSGTDTQYF. The chain uses TRBV15 and TRBJ2-3, with D maybe TRBD1 (5 bases). CDR1 and CDR2 from the germline V gene are LNHNV and YYDKDF (reference sequence). The CDR3 has 14 residues.

The rearrangement links TRBV14 to TRBJ2-7; D ambiguous. This CDR3 is built from 19 residues. The V and J ends lost 1 base and 4 bases respectively, with 26 bases between them. Per germline, CDR1 SGHDN and CDR2 FVKESK. The CDR3 sequence: CASSQVWSDWRSWMYEQYF. CDR3 DNA: TGTGCCAGCAGCCAAGTATGGAGCGACTGGAGATCTTGGATGTACGAGCAGTACTTC.

The chain employs TRBV7-8 and TRBJ2-2, with a tentative D call TRBD2 (6 bases). The germline V gene encodes CDR1 SGHVS and CDR2 FQNEAQ. Trimming cost V 3 bases and J 4 bases, with 15 bases left between them. The CDR3 totals 16 residues. This chain's CDR3 is CASSFTPPGGTGELFF. The CDR3 nucleotides read TGTGCCAGCAGCTTCACCCCCCCCGGGGGCACCGGGGAGCTGTTTTTT.

About this clone itself: Distinct nucleotide sequences in the sample also encode this CDR3. The chain links TRBV11-2 to TRBJ2-5; D is ambiguous. This CDR3 has 13 amino acids. Trimming pared 1 base from V and 2 bases from J, leaving 5 bases between. Germline CDR1 reads SGHAT; CDR2 reads FQNNGV. DNA of the CDR3: TGTGCCAGCAGCTTAGGAATTCAAGAGACCCAGTACTTC. This encodes CASSLGIQETQYF.

This clone was observed a single time. The chain links TRBV7-2 to TRBJ1-5, with TRBD1 matching over 7 bases. Germline V gene lookup returns CDR1 SGHTA and CDR2 FQGNSA. V lost 5 bases to trimming and J lost 3 bases; unmatched junction nucleotides: 10. The CDR3 loop spans 16 amino acids. The CDR3 coding sequence is TGTGCCAGCAGCCAATCAGGACAGGCTTACAATCAGCCCCAGCATTTT. Encoded protein: CASSQSGQAYNQPQHF.

The V and J genes are TRBV2 and TRBJ2-1; TRBD1 agrees at 10 bases. The germline gives CDR1 SNHLY, CDR2 FYNNEI. Trimming at V came to 7 bases and at J to 7 bases, leaving 7 bases not matched to a gene. The CDR3 sequence is 14 residues long. CDR3 sequence: CASIGDRGRNEQFF. CDR3 coding DNA: TGTGCCAGCATAGGAGACAGGGGGCGGAATGAGCAGTTCTTC.

This clone is a singleton in its sample. The CDR3 here is CASSPSTSGSHREQFF. CDR3 coding DNA: TGTGCCAGCAGCCCTTCGACTAGCGGGAGTCATCGGGAGCAGTTCTTC. The chain is built from TRBV7-2 and TRBJ2-1; 12 nucleotides match TRBD2. The CDR3 spans 16 residues. Trimming removed 5 bases from V and 10 bases from J; junction bases left unmatched: 12. In germline, CDR1 is SGHTA, CDR2 FQGNSA.

The chain uses TRBV9 and TRBJ1-2; 7 bases are a match to TRBD1. Trimming took 5 bases from V and 1 from J; bases not matched to a gene: 5. CDR3 length: 14 amino acids. Germline CDR1 and CDR2: SGDLS and YYNGEE. CDR3 in DNA: TGTGCCAGCAGTCGGGACAGTTTTAACTATGGCTACACCTTC. As protein: CASSRDSFNYGYTF.

The chain recombines TRBV13 with TRBJ2-7, with TRBD1 matching over 8 bases. With 4 bases clipped from V and 1 base from J, the junction kept 3 bases outside the gene matches. CDR3 length equals 14 residues. Germline CDR1 is PRHDT and CDR2 is FYEKMQ (reference sequence). CDR3 region: CASSSDRESYEQYF. The DNA for the CDR3 is TGTGCCAGCAGCTCGGACAGGGAGTCCTACGAGCAGTACTTC.

Turning to this clone: This specimen includes other DNA sequences encoding the same CDR3. The J gene is TRBJ2-7, the V gene TRBV7-9; D gene unclear. Trimming shortened V by 2 bases and J by 3 bases, and 11 bases separated the two germline ends. Per germline, CDR1 SEHNR and CDR2 FQNEAQ (reference sequence). The CDR3 consists of 14 residues. The CDR3 coding sequence is TGTGCCAGCAGCTTATCTGGGAAGGGCTACGAGCAGTACTTC. This gives the protein CASSLSGKGYEQYF.

V and J are TRBV7-9 and TRBJ2-7; possible D gene TRBD1, 6 bases. This CDR3 contains 17 residues. CDR1 is SEHNR and CDR2 is FQNEAQ in the germline V gene (reference sequence). The V and J ends lost 5 bases and 3 bases respectively, with 23 bases between them. The CDR3 spells CASSQMGKDRLLYEQYF. As DNA, the CDR3 is TGTGCCAGCAGCCAAATGGGAAAGGACAGATTACTCTACGAGCAGTACTTC.

The chain carries TRBV27 and TRBJ2-1; 9 bases line up with TRBD2. This CDR3 is built from 13 residues. Germline loops: CDR1 MNHEY, CDR2 SMNVEV (reference sequence). V lost 5 bases, J lost 9 bases, and 5 bases stayed unmatched. CDR3 region: CASSPGGRVEQFF. The DNA of the CDR3 is TGTGCCAGCAGTCCCGGCGGGAGGGTTGAGCAGTTCTTC.

The genes are TRBV5-1 and TRBJ1-1; D is unresolved. V was cut by 4 bases and J by 1 base, with 11 bases left in between. The CDR3 has 14 amino acids. The germline V gene has CDR1 SGHRS and CDR2 YFSETQ. CDR3 nucleotides: TGCGCCAGCAGCCCAACACCGGAGAACACTGAAGCTTTCTTT. It specifies CASSPTPENTEAFF.

This rearrangement joins TRBV19 to TRBJ2-2, with 10 nucleotides matching TRBD2. Germline CDR1 is LNHDA and CDR2 is SQIVND (reference sequence). The length of the CDR3 is 15 residues. The V segment lost 3 bases and the J segment 6 bases; nucleotides outside the gene matches: 4. CDR3 region: CASSMASGSSGELFF. The CDR3 nucleotides read TGTGCCAGTAGTATGGCTAGCGGGAGTTCCGGGGAGCTGTTTTTT.

Notes on this clone: This sample also contains other DNA sequences that code for the same CDR3. This chain uses TRBV11-3 with TRBJ2-1, with 8 positions matching TRBD2. Germline-derived CDR1 and CDR2 are SGHNT and YENEEA. The V segment lost 4 bases and the J segment 4 bases; nucleotides outside the gene matches: 6. There are 15 residues in the CDR3. In nucleotides, the CDR3 is TGTGCCAGCAGCTCCGAACGGGAGGGGTACAATGAGCAGTTCTTC. This encodes CASSSEREGYNEQFF.

This sequence joins TRBV10-1 and TRBJ2-1; either TRBD1 or TRBD2 may fit D (5 bases each). CDR3 length equals 13 residues. Trimming pared 5 bases from V and 8 bases from J, leaving 13 bases between. Germline CDR1 is WNHNN and CDR2 is SYGVQD (reference sequence). The CDR3 sequence is CASSPLEGHEQFF. The CDR3 DNA reads as TGCGCCAGCAGTCCTCTAGAGGGGCATGAGCAGTTCTTC.

This chain connects TRBV20-1 to TRBJ2-7; D gene ambiguous. The CDR3 sequence is 10 residues long. The germline CDR1 and CDR2 sequences are DFQATT and SNEGSKA (reference sequence). The V end was cut by 6 bases, the J end by 3 bases, with 6 bases between. CDR3 amino acids: CSALDYEQYF. As DNA, the CDR3 is TGCAGTGCGTTAGACTACGAGCAGTACTTC.